The clone carrying this T cell receptor beta chain occurred many times. No antigen is known for it. Regions amplified from RNA transcripts were the TCR beta CDR3 regions. Carried out on the TCR CDR3, a first-round RT-PCR used the HTBI primer set. TCRdb re-called the multiplex PCR reads through MiXCR, storing one row per CDR3 protein. This sample yields some 700,000 distinct CDR3 sequences, of which around a sixth are seen a single time; 15% to 19% belongs to the top ten. CDR3 length: 13 residues. Germline V gives CDR1 ENHRY, CDR2 SYGVKD. Trimming pared 6 bases from V and 1 base from J, leaving 6 bases between. A lack of ophthalmopathy progression within 18 months defined stable Graves' hyperthyroidism. Exclusion of a patient resulted from uncontrolled infection, other autoimmune disease, pregnancy or lactation. The data derive from a study of T cells in Graves' hyperthyroidism and ophthalmopathy. Study as a whole: Any treatment followed the collection of peripheral blood at initial diagnosis.

Study-wide results and limits: Model-based prediction identified ophthalmopathy a median roughly 5.9 months prior to its onset.

The specimen sequenced was blood. The chain carries TRBV10-3 and TRBJ2-2; D call uncertain. This receptor was obtained from a man aged 50-60 years with Graves' hyperthyroidism. CDR3 residues: CAIRDQNTGELFF. CDR3 sequence (DNA): TGTGCCATCAGGGACCAGAACACCGGGGAGCTGTTTTTT.